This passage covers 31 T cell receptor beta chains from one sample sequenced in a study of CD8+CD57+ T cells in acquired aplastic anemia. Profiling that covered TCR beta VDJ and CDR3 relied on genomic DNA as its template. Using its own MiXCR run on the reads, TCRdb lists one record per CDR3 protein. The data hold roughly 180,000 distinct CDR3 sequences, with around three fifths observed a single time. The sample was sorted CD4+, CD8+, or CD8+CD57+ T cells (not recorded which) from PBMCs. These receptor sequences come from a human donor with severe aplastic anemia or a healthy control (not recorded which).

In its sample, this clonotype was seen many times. CDR3 sequence reads: CASSLGSYMDGYTF. Here the CDR3 DNA reads TGTGCCAGCTCCCTGGGGAGCTATATGGATGGCTACACCTTC. The gene calls are TRBV6-5 and TRBJ1-2; D uncertain. The CDR3 is 14 amino acids. CDR1 is MNHEY and CDR2 is SVGAGI in the germline V gene. Deletions cut 8 bases from V and 6 bases from J, with 19 bases between.

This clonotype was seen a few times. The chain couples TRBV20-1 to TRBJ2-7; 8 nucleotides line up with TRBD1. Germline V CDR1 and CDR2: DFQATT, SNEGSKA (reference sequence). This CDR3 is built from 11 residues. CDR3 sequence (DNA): TGCAGCGCGGGACAGGCCTACGAGCAGTACTTC. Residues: CSAGQAYEQYF.

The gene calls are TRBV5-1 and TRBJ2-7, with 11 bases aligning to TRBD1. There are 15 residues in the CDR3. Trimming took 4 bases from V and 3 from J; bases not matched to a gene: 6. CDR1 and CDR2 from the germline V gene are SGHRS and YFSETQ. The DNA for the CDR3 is TGCGCCAGCAGCGGCACCGGGACAGGGGGCTACGAGCAGTACTTC. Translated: CASSGTGTGGYEQYF.

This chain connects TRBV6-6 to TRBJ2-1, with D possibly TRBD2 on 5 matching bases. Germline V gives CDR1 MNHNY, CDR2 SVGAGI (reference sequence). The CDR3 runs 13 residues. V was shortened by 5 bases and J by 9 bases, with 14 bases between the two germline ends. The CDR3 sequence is CASSPGLSSEQFF. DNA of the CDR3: TGTGCCAGCAGTCCCGGACTGTCAAGTGAGCAGTTCTTC.

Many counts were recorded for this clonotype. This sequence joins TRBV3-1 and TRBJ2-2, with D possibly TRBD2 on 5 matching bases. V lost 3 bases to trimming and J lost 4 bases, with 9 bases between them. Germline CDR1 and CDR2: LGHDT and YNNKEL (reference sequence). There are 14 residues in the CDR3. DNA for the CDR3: TGTGCCAGCAGCCAGTCAGGAGGCACCGGGGAGCTGTTTTTT. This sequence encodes CASSQSGGTGELFF. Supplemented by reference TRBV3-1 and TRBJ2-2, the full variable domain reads DTAVSQTPKYLVTQMGNDKSIKCEQNLGHDTMYWYKQDSKKFLKIMFSYNNKELIINETVPNRFSPKSPDKAHLNLHINSLELGDSAVYFCASSQSGGTGELFFGEGSRLTVL.

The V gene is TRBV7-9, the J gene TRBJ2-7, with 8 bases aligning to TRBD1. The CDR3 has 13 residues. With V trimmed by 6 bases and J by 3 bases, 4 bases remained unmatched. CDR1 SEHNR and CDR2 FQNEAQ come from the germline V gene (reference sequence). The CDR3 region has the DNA TGTGCCAGCAGTCAGGGACAGGTCTACGAGCAGTACTTC. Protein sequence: CASSQGQVYEQYF.

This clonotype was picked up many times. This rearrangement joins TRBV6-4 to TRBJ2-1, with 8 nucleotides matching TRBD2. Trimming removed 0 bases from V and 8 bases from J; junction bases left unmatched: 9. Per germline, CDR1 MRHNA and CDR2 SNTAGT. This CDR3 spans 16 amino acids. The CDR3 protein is CASSDSEAGGRDEQFF. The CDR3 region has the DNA TGTGCCAGCAGTGACTCCGAGGCGGGGGGTCGGGATGAGCAGTTCTTC.

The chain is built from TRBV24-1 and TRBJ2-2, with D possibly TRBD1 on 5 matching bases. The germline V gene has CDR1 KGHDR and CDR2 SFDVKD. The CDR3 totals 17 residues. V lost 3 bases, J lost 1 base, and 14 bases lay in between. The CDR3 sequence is CATSDPTGHLNTGELFF. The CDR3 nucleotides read TGTGCCACCAGTGATCCCACCGGACACTTGAACACCGGGGAGCTGTTTTTT.

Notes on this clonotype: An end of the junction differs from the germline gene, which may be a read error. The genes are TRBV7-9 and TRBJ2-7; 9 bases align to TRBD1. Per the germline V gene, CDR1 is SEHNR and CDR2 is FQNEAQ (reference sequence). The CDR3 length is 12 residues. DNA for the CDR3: TGTGCCAGCAGACCCCGGACAGGGGTTCTTTTCTTC. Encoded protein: CASRPRTGVLFF.

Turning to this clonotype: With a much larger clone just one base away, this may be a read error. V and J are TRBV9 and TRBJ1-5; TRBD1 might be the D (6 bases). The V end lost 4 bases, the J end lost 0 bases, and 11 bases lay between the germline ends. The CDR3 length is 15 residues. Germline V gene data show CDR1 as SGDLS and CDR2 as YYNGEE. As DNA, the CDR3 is TGTGCCAGCAGCCCCGGACAGAATAGCAATCAGCCCCAGCATTTT. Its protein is CASSPGQNSNQPQHF. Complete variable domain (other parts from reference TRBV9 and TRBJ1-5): DSGVTQTPKHLITATGQRVTLRCSPRSGDLSVYWYQQSLDQGLQFLIQYYNGEERAKGNILERFSAQQFPDLHSELNLSSLELGDSALYFCASSPGQNSNQPQHFGDGTRLSIL.

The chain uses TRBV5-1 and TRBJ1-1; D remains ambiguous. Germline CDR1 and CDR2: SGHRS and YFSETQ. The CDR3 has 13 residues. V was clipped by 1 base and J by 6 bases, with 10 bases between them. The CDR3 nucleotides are TGCGCCAGCAGCTTGCGGGAGAGGGCTGAAGCTTTCTTT. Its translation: CASSLRERAEAFF. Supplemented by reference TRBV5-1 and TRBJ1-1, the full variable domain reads KAGVTQTPRYLIKTRGQQVTLSCSPISGHRSVSWYQQTPGQGLQFLFEYFSETQRNKGNFPGRFSGRQFSNSRSEMNVSTLELGDSALYLCASSLRERAEAFFGQGTRLTVV.

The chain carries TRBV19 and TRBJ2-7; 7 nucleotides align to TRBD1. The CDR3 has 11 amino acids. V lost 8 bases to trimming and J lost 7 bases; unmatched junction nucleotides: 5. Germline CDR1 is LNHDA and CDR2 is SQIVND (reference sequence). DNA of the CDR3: TGTGCCAGTGGGACAGTTCGGGAGCAGTACTTC. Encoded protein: CASGTVREQYF.

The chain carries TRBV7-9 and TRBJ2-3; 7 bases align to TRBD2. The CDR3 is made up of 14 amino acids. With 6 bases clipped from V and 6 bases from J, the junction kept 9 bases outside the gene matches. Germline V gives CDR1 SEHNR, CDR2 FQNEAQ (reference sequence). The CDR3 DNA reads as TGTGCCAGCAGTTACTGGGGGGGGAGGGATACGCAGTATTTT. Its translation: CASSYWGGRDTQYF.

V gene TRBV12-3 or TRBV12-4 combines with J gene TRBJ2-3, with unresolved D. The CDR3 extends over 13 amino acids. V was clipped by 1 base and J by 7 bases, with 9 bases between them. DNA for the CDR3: TGTGCCAGCAGTTTAGGGTCAGTCAATACGCAGTATTTT. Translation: CASSLGSVNTQYF.

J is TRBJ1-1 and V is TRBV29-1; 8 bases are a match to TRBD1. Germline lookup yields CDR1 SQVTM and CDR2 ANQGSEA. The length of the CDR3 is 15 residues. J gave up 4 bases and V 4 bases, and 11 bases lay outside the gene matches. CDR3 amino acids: CSVADRAGVGTEAFF. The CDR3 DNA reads TGCAGCGTTGCGGACAGGGCTGGAGTTGGCACTGAAGCTTTCTTT.

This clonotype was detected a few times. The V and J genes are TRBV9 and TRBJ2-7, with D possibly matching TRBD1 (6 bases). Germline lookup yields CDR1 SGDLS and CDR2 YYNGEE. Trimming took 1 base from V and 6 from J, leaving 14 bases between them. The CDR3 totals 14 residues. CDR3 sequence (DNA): TGTGCCAGCAGCGTACAGGGGAAGTCTGGCGAGCAGTACTTC. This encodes CASSVQGKSGEQYF.

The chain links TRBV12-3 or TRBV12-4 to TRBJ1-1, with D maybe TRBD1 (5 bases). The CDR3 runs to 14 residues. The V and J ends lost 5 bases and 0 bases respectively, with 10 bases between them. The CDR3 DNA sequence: TGTGCCAGCAGTCACCGCAGGGTGAACACTGAAGCTTTCTTT. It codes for CASSHRRVNTEAFF.

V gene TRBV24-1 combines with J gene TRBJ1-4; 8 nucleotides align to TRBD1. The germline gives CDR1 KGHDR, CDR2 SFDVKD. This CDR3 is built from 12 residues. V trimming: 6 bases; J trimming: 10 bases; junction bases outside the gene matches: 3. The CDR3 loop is CATSSGTGKLFF. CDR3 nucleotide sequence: TGTGCCACCAGTTCCGGGACAGGAAAACTGTTTTTT.

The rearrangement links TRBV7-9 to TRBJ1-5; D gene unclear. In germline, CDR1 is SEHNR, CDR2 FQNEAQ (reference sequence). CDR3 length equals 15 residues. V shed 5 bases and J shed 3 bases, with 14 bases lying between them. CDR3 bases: TGTGCCAGCAGCCTTCAGGCCGGGTACAATCAGCCCCAGCATTTT. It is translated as CASSLQAGYNQPQHF.

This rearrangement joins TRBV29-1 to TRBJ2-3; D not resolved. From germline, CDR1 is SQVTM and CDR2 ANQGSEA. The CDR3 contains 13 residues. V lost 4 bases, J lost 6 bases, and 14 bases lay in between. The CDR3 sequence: CSVGPTRMDTQYF. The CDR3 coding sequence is TGCAGCGTTGGCCCAACCCGAATGGATACGCAGTATTTT.

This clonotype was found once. For the CDR3, the DNA is TGTGCCAGCAGTTACGGAGCCTACTCCTACGAGCAGTACTTC. It is translated as CASSYGAYSYEQYF. The chain couples TRBV6-5 to TRBJ2-7; D remains ambiguous. Trimming pared 2 bases from V and 0 bases from J, leaving 8 bases between. The CDR3 has 14 residues. Germline V gene data show CDR1 as MNHEY and CDR2 as SVGAGI.

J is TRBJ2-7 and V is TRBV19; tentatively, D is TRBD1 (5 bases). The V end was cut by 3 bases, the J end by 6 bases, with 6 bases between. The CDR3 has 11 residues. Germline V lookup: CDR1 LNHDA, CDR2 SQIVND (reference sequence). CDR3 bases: TGTGCCAGTAGTATGGGGCTCGAGCAGTACTTC. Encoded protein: CASSMGLEQYF.

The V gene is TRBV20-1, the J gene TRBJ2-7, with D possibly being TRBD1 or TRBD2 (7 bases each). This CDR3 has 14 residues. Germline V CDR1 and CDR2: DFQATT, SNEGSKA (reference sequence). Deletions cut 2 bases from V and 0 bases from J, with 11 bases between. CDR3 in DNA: TGCAGTGCTAGAAAGCGGGACAGCTCCTACGAGCAGTACTTC. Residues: CSARKRDSSYEQYF.

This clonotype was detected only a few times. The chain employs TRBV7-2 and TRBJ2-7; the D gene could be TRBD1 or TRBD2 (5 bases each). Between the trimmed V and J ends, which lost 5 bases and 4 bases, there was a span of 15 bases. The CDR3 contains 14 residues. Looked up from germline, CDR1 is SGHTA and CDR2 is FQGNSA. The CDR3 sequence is CASSRDGSSYEQYF. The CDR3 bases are TGTGCCAGCAGCAGGGACGGATCCTCGTACGAGCAGTACTTC.

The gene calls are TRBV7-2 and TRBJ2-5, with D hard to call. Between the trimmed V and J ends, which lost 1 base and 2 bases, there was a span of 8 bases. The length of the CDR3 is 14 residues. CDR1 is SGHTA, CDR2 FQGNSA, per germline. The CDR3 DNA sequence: TGTGCCAGCAGCTTAGTATCAGGACAAGAGACCCAGTACTTC. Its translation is CASSLVSGQETQYF. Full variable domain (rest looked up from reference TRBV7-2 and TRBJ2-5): GAGVSQSPSNKVTEKGKDVELRCDPISGHTALYWYRQSLGQGLEFLIYFQGNSAPDKSGLPSDRFSAERTGGSVSTLTIQRTQQEDSAVYLCASSLVSGQETQYFGPGTRLLVL.

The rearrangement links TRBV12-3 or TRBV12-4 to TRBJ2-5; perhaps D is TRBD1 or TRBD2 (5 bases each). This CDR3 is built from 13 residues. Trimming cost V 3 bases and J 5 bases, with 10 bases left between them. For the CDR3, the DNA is TGTGCCAGCAGTTTCGGGGCCACGGAGACCCAGTACTTC. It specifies CASSFGATETQYF.

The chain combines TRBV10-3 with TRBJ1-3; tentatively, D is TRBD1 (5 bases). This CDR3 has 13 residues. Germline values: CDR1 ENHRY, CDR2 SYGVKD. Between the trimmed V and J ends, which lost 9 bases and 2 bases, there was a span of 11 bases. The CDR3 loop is CAIRGAAGNTIYF. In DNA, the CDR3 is TGTGCCATTCGCGGGGCGGCTGGAAACACCATATATTTT.

The CDR3 DNA reads TGTGCCAGCAGCGTGGATGTTAGCTCCCCTGAGCAGTACTTC. This codes for CASSVDVSSPEQYF. This chain joins TRBV9 and TRBJ2-1; no clear D gene. Judging by the DNA end, TRBJ2-7 fits better; the J call may be wrong. CDR1 is SGDLS, CDR2 YYNGEE, per germline. The CDR3 length is 14 residues.

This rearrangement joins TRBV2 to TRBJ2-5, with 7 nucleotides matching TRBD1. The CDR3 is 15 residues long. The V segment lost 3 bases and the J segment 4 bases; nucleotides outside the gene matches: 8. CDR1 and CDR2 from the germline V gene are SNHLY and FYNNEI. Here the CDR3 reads CASSDIGRGRETQYF. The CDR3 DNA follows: TGTGCCAGCAGTGATATTGGTAGGGGGCGAGAGACCCAGTACTTC.

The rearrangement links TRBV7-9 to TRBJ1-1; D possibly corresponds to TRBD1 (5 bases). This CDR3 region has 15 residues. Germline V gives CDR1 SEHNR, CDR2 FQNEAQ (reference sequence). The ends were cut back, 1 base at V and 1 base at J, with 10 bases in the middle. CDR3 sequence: CASSLEHDRNTEAFF. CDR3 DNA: TGTGCCAGCAGCTTAGAGCATGACAGGAACACTGAAGCTTTCTTT.

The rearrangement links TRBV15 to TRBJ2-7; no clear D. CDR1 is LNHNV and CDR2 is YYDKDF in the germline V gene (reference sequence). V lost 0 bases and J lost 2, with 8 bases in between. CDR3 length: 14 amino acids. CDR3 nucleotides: TGTGCCACCAGCAGAGATCCGAGGCCCTACGAGCAGTACTTC. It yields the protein CATSRDPRPYEQYF.